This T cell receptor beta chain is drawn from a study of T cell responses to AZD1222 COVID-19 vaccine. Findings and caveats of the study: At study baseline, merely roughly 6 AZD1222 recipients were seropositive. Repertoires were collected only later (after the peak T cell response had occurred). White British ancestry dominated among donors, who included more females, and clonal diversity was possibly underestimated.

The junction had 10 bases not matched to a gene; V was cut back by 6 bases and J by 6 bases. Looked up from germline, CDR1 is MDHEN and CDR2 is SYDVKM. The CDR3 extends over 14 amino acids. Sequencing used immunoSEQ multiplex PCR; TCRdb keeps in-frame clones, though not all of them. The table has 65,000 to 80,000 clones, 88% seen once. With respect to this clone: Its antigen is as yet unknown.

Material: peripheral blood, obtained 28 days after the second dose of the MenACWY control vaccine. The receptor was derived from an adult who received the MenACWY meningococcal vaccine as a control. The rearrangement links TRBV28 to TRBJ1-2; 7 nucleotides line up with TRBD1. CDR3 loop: CASSSGQPVNGYTF. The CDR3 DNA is TGTGCCAGCAGCTCGGGACAGCCTGTAAATGGCTACACCTTC.